The rows below give T cell receptor beta chains drawn from one sample of a study of shared clonotypes between healthy human individuals. The method was immunoSEQ multiplex PCR; TCRdb's version includes in-frame clones alone and lacks a portion of them. This sample yields around 430,000 clones, of which roughly 80% are seen a single time; about 13% belongs to the top ten. Sequencing input: PBMCs. Receptors were obtained from a woman aged 40 to 49 in good health. Some clones in this sample may be carry-over from other donors' samples. Both conserved end residues are part of each CDR3. The D gene is left open where the match is weak. Clone size is not always given. Where it is, it says once, few, many or a class for expanded clones.

CDR3aa,CDR3nt,d_gene,abundance,v_gene,j_gene,len
CASSLRGTTSGRLYEQYF,TGTGCCAGCAGTTTAAGGGGGACTACTAGCGGGCGCTTATACGAGCAGTACTTC,TRBD2,-,TRBV27,TRBJ2-7,18
CASSLGSSRDQNTIYF,TGTGCCAGCAGCTTAGGAAGTTCTCGGGATCAAAACACCATATATTTT,-,-,TRBV7-2,TRBJ1-3,16
CASSFREIGTEAFF,TGTGCCAGCAGCTTCAGGGAAATCGGCACTGAAGCTTTCTTT,-,-,TRBV5-8,TRBJ1-1,14
CASSTTPGWGTDTQYF,TGCGCCAGCAGCACAACACCAGGCTGGGGCACAGATACGCAGTATTTT,-,-,TRBV5-1,TRBJ2-3,16
CASSPGGSGANVLTF,TGCGCCAGCAGCCCCGGGGGCTCAGGGGCCAACGTCCTGACTTTC,-,-,TRBV5-1,TRBJ2-6,15
CASSLLAGGLNEQYF,TGTGCCAGCAGTTTACTGGCAGGGGGCCTGAACGAGCAGTACTTC,TRBD1,-,TRBV28,TRBJ2-7,15
CSASDRGTTGELFF,TGCAGCGCCTCGGACAGGGGGACCACCGGGGAGCTGTTTTTT,TRBD1,-,TRBV29-1,TRBJ2-2,14
CASSSSQVNNSPLHF,TGTGCCAGCAGCTCGTCCCAGGTTAATAATTCACCCCTCCACTTT,-,few,TRBV7-8,TRBJ1-6,15
CASSRDIGEKLFF,TGTGCTAGCAGTAGGGACATCGGGGAAAAACTGTTTTTT,-,-,TRBV7-7,TRBJ1-4,13
CASSPRGANTGELFF,TGTGCCAGCAGTCCGCGCGGGGCCAACACCGGGGAGCTGTTTTTT,-,-,TRBV28,TRBJ2-2,15
CASSPNPGQSSYEQYF,TGCGCCAGCAGCCCTAATCCGGGACAGAGCTCCTACGAGCAGTACTTC,TRBD1,-,TRBV5-1,TRBJ2-7,16
CASSQEGRRNTEAFF,TGTGCCAGCAGCCAAGAGGGTCGGAGGAACACTGAAGCTTTCTTT,-,few,TRBV4-2,TRBJ1-1,15
CSAPEVYEQYF,TGCAGTGCCCCCGAGGTCTACGAGCAGTACTTC,-,once,TRBV20-1,TRBJ2-7,11
CASSDWIGRETDTQYF,TGCGCCAGCAGCGATTGGATCGGCAGGGAGACAGATACGCAGTATTTT,-,-,TRBV5-1,TRBJ2-3,16
CASSINGNGELFF,TGTGCCAGTAGTATCAACGGGAACGGGGAGCTGTTTTTT,-,-,TRBV19,TRBJ2-2,13
CASGLAGGNTGELFF,TGTGCCAGCGGGCTAGCGGGAGGGAACACCGGGGAGCTGTTTTTT,TRBD2,once,TRBV28,TRBJ2-2,15
CASSLTGPPYEQYF,TGTGCCAGCAGCCTAACGGGACCCCCGTACGAGCAGTACTTC,-,-,TRBV7-2,TRBJ2-7,14